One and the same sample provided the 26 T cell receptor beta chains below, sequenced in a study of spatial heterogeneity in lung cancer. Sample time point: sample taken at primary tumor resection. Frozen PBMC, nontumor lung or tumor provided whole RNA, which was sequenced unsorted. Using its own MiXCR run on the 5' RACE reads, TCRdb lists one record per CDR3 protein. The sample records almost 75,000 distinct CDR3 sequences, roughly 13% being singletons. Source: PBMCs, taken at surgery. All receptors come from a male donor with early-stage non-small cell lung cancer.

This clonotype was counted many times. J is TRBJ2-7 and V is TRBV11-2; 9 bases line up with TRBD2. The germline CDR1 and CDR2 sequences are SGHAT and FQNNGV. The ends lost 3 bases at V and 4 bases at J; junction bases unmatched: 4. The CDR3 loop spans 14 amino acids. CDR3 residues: CASSFSTSGYEQYF. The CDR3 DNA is TGTGCCAGCAGCTTCTCGACTAGCGGATACGAGCAGTACTTC.

The CDR3 protein is CASSQDEGGVSQPQHF. The CDR3 region has the DNA TGCGCCAGCAGCCAAGATGAAGGGGGTGTCTCTCAGCCCCAGCATTTT. The chain joins TRBV4-1 to TRBJ1-5, with TRBD1 as a possible D gene (6 bases). This CDR3 spans 16 amino acids. Trimming removed 0 bases at V and 6 bases at J, with 15 bases between. Germline V gene sequence: CDR1 MGHRA, CDR2 YSYEKL.

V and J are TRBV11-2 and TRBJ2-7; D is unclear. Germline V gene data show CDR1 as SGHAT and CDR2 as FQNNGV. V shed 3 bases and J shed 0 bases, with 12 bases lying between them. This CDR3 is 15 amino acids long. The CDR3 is CASSFGGPLSYEQYF. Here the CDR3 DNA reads TGTGCCAGCAGCTTCGGCGGCCCCCTCTCCTACGAGCAGTACTTC.

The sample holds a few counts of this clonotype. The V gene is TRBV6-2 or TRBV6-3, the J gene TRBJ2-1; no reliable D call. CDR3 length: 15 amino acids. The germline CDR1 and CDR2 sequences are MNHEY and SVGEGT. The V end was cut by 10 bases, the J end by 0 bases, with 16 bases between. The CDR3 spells CAIAVREPSYNEQFF. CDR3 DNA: TGTGCCATCGCCGTGCGTGAGCCCTCCTACAATGAGCAGTTCTTC.

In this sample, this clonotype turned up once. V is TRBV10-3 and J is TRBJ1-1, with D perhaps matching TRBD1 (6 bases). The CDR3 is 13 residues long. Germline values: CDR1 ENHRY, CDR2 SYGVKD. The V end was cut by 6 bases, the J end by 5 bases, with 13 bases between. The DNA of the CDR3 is TGTGCCATCAGGCTACAGGGTGGTACTGAAGCTTTCTTT. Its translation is CAIRLQGGTEAFF.

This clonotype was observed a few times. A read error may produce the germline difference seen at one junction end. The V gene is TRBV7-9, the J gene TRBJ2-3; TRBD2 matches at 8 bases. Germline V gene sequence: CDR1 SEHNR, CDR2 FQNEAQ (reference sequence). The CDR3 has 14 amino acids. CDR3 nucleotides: TGTGCCAGCAGTTTAGCGGGACCCACAGATACGCAGTATTTT. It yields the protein CASSLAGPTDTQYF.

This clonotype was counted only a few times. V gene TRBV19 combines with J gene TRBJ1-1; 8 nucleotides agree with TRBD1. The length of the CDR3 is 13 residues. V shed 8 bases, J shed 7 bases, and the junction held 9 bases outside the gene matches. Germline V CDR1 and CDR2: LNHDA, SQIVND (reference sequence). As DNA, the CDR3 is TGTGCCAGTTCCCTCAGGGGGCAGAGTGAAGCTTTCTTT. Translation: CASSLRGQSEAFF.

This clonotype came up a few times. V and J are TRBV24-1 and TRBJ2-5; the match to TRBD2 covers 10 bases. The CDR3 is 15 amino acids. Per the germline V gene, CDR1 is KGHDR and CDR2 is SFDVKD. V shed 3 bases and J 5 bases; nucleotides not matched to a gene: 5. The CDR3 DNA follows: TGTGCCACCAGTGATGCTAGCGGGAGTGGTGAGACCCAGTACTTC. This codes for CATSDASGSGETQYF.

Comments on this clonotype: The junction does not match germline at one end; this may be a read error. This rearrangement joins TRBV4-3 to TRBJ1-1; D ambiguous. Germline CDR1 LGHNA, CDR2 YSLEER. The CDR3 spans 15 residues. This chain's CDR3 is CANSQENAINTEAFF. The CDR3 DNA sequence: TGCGCCAACAGCCAAGAGAACGCTATTAACACTGAAGCTTTCTTT.

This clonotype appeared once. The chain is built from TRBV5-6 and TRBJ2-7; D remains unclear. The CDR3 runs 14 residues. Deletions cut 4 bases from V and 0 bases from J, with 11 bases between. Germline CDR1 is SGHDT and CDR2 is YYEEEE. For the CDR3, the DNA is TGTGCCAGCAGCCCCCTTTTGACCTCCTACGAGCAGTACTTC. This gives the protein CASSPLLTSYEQYF. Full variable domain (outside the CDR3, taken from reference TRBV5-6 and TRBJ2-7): DAGVTQSPTHLIKTRGQQVTLRCSPKSGHDTVSWYQQALGQGPQFIFQYYEEEERQRGNFPDRFSGHQFPNYSSELNVNALLLGDSALYLCASSPLLTSYEQYFGPGTRLTVT.

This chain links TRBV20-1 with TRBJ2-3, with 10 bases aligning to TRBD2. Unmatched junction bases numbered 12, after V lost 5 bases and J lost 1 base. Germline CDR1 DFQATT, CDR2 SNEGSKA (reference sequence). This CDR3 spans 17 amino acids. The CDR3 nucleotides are TGCAGTGCTCCCAGGGGGCTAGCGGGAGATGGCACAGATACGCAGTATTTT. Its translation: CSAPRGLAGDGTDTQYF.

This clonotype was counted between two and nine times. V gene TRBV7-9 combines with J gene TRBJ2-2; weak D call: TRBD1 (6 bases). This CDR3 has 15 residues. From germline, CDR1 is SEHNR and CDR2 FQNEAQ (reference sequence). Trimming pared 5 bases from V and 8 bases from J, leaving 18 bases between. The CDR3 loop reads CASSPEFRGEGELFF. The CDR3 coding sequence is TGTGCCAGCAGCCCCGAGTTCAGGGGCGAAGGGGAGCTGTTTTTT. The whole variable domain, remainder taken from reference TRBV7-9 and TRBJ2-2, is DTGVSQNPRHKITKRGQNVTFRCDPISEHNRLYWYRQTLGQGPEFLTYFQNEAQLEKSRLLSDRFSAERPKGSFSTLEIQRTEQGDSAMYLCASSPEFRGEGELFFGEGSRLTVL.

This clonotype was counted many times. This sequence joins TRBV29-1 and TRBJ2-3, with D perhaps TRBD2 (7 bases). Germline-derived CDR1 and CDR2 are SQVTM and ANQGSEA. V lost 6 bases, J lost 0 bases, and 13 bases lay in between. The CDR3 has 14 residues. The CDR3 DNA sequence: TGCAGCGTGGCGGGGGCTCCTAGCACAGATACGCAGTATTTT. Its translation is CSVAGAPSTDTQYF.

The CDR3 sequence: CASSSILRQTRAVYF. DNA of the CDR3: TGTGCCAGCAGCTCCATTTTACGACAGACCCGGGCGGTGTACTTC. The J gene is TRBJ2-5, the V gene TRBV7-8; D is possibly TRBD1 (5 bases). V was shortened by 4 bases and J by 13 bases, with 25 bases between the two germline ends. CDR3 length: 15 residues. The V gene's germline CDR1 is SGHVS and CDR2 FQNEAQ.

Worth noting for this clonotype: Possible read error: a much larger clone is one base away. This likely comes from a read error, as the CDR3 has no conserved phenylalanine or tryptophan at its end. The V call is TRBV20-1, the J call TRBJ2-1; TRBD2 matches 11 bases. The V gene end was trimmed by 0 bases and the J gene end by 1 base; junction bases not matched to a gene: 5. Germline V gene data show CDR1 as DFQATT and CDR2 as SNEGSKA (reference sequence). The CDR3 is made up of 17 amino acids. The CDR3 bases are TGCAGTGCTAGAGACCTAGCGGGAGGATTTTCCTACAATGAGCAGTTCCTC. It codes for CSARDLAGGFSYNEQFL.

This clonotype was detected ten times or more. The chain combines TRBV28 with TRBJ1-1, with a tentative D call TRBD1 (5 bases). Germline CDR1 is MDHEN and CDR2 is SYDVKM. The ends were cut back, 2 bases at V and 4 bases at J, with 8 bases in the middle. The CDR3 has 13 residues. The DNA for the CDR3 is TGTGCCAGCAGTTTACAGGGCGGCACTGAAGCTTTCTTT. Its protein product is CASSLQGGTEAFF.

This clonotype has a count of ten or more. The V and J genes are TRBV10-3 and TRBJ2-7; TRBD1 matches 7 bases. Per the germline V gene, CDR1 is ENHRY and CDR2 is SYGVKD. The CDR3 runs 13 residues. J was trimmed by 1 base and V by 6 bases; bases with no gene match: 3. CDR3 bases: TGTGCCATCAGCCCGGGACAGTCCTACGAGCAGTACTTC. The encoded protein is CAISPGQSYEQYF.

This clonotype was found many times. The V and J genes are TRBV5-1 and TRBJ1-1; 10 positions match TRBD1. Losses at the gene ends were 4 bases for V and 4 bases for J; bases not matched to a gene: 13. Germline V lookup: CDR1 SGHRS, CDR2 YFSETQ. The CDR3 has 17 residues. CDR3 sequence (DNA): TGCGCCAGCAGCGAGTCCCGGGACAGGGGTTTGGGCACTGAAGCTTTCTTT. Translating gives CASSESRDRGLGTEAFF.

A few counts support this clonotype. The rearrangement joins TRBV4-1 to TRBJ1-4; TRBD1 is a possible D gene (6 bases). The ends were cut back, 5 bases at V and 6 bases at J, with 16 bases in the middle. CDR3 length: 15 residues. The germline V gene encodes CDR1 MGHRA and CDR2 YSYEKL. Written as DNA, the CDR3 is TGCGCCAGCAGCTTAGAGGGGACAAAGGATGAAAAACTGTTTTTT. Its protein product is CASSLEGTKDEKLFF.

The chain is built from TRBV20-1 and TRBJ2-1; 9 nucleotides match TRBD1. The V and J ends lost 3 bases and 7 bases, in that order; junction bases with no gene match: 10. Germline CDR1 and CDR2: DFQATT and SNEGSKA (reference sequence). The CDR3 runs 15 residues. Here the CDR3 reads CSASEPGQGVNEQFF. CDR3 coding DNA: TGCAGTGCTAGCGAACCGGGACAGGGAGTAAATGAGCAGTTCTTC.

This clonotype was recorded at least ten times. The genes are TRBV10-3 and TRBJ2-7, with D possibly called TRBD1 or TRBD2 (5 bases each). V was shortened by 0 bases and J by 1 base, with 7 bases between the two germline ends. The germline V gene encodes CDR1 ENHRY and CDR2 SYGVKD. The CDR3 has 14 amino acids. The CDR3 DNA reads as TGTGCCATCAGTGAGTCGGGGGAGTCCTACGAGCAGTACTTC. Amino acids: CAISESGESYEQYF.

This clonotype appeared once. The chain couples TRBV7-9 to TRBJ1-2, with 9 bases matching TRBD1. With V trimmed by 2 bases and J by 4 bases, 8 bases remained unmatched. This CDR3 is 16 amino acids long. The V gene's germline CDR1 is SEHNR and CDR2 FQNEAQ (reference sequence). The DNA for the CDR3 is TGTGCCAGCAGCTTATCCGGGACAGGGAGCGGCTATGGCTACACCTTC. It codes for CASSLSGTGSGYGYTF.

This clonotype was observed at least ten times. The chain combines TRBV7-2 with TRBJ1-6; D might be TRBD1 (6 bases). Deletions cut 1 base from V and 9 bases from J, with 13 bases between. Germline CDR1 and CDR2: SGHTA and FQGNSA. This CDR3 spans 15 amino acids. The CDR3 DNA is TGTGCCAGCAGCTTAGTGGCAGGGGAGGTTTCACCCCTCCACTTT. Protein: CASSLVAGEVSPLHF. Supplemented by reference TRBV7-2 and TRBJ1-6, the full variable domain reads GAGVSQSPSNKVTEKGKDVELRCDPISGHTALYWYRQSLGQGLEFLIYFQGNSAPDKSGLPSDRFSAERTGGSVSTLTIQRTQQEDSAVYLCASSLVAGEVSPLHFGNGTRLTVT.

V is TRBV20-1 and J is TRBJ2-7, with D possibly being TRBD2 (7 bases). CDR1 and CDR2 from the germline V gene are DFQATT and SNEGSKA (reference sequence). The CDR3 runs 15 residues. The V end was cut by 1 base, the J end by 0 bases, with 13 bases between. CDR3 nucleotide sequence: TGCAGTGCTAGAGGGGGGCTAGCGGTCTCCTACGAGCAGTACTTC. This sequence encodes CSARGGLAVSYEQYF.

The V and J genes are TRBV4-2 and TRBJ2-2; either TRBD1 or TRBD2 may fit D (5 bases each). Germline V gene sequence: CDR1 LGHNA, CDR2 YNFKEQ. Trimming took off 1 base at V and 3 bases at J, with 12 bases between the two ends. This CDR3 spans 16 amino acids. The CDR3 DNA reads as TGTGCCAGCAGCCAAGCCCCGGGACCAGACACCGGGGAGCTGTTTTTT. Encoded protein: CASSQAPGPDTGELFF.

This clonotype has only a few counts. The CDR3 reads CSAREGTGNYEQYF. The CDR3 region has the DNA TGCAGTGCTAGAGAGGGGACAGGGAACTACGAGCAGTACTTC. V is TRBV20-1 and J is TRBJ2-7, with TRBD1 matching 9 bases. CDR3 size: 14 residues. With V trimmed by 0 bases and J by 3 bases, 3 bases remained unmatched. Germline lookup yields CDR1 DFQATT and CDR2 SNEGSKA (reference sequence).